This TCR beta chain was identified during a study of shared clonotypes between healthy human individuals. Donors had no recently reported acute infections or vaccinations and were HIV-negative. As to this clone: The target antigen is unknown.

Study results and limitations: Represented diversity (both genetic and exposure-history) was limited by the small number of donors. Compared with memory subsets, naive subsets generally had larger estimated richness. The study found 4.5% to 5% of naive CD4 clonotypes shared across a handful of donors.

V shed 0 bases, J shed 7 bases, and the junction held 2 bases outside the gene matches. CDR3 size: 13 residues. The germline gives CDR1 LGHNA, CDR2 YNFKEQ. Some clones are missing from TCRdb's copy, which holds only in-frame ones; the method was immunoSEQ multiplex PCR. Here the sample spans more than 1 million clones, roughly 74% being singletons. This chain links TRBV4-2 with TRBJ1-1; 7 bases line up with TRBD1. The clonotype originates from a man younger than 35 in good health. Some clones in this sample may be carry-over from other donors' samples. The sample consisted of memory CD4+ T cells from PBMCs. Subset meaning: CD45RA-negative fraction. For the CDR3, the DNA is TGTGCCAGCAGCCAAGATGGGACAGTTGAAGCTTTCTTT. This codes for CASSQDGTVEAFF.